The entry that follows covers one T cell receptor beta chain sequence. The study recruited people aged 18 to 89 years across approximately 24 US areas. Donors in Cohort 3 who had recovered were those with two negative PCRs, healthcare professional clearance, or resolution of their symptoms. CDR1 is LGHDT, CDR2 YNNKEL, per germline (reference sequence). The length of the CDR3 is 15 residues. The ends lost 4 bases at V and 4 bases at J; junction bases unmatched: 7. Authors' methods: Estimation of nucleated cell counts relied on the amplification of reference gene primers. The repertoire was sequenced with immunoSEQ multiplex PCR; TCRdb's copy has only in-frame clones and lacks some. V, J and clone size were drawn from that table, and D and trimming were deduced from the DNA. The sample comprises 140,000 to 150,000 clones, 85% of which are singletons, and about 6.1% rests with the top ten. These data are taken from a study of blood T cell repertoires in COVID-19. Study in general: From T cells, B-cell-depleted T cells, or PBMCs came the material, which was cDNA or gDNA.

This TCR came from a woman in her thirties or forties who had recovered from COVID-19. Specimen: PBMCs or T cells enriched from blood (not recorded which). The genes are TRBV3-1 (or the pseudogene TRBV3-2) and TRBJ1-5, with 7 bases identical to TRBD1. The CDR3 bases are TGTGCCAGCAGCCCCGACAGGGTAACGAATCAGCCCCAGCATTTT. Its protein is CASSPDRVTNQPQHF.